This TCR beta chain is from a study of blood T cell repertoires in COVID-19. The CDR3 is 14 amino acids. With 2 bases removed from V and 10 bases from J, the gap between germline ends came to 12 bases. The germline V gene has CDR1 MNHEY and CDR2 SVGAGI. Which cohort a participant joined came from the clinical history participants gave. Either two negative PCRs, clearance, or symptom resolution qualified Cohort 3 donors as recovered. Data came from immunoSEQ multiplex PCR; TCRdb stores just in-frame clones and leaves some out. The top ten clones hold less than 2% of a sample with roughly 520,000 clones, 70% to 90% of them seen once.

Sequencing was carried out using PBMCs or T cells enriched from blood (not recorded which). This receptor was taken from a middle-aged woman who had recovered from COVID-19. This chain joins TRBV6-5 and TRBJ1-6; D perhaps matches TRBD1 (5 bases). CDR3 amino acids: CASSYPGKESPLHF. The CDR3 DNA reads as TGTGCCAGCAGTTACCCAGGGAAGGAATCACCCCTCCACTTT.